One TCR beta chain is described in this entry. This record belongs to a study of blood T cell repertoires in COVID-19. Across the study: Samples came from the United States, Italy and Spain, spanning acute and convalescent COVID-19. Sources were T cells, B-cell-depleted T cells, or PBMCs; the material itself was cDNA or gDNA.

Original methodology: Counts of nucleated cells, estimated from reference gene primer amplification, were obtained. Using immunoSEQ multiplex PCR, the repertoire was profiled, and TCRdb retains in-frame clones only, with some absent. V and J calls and clone size are copied from that table; D and trimming were computed from the DNA. The sample carries approximately 670,000 clones, 70% to 90% recorded once. The receptor was derived from a woman in her late teens or twenties with acute or convalescent COVID-19. The sample consisted of peripheral blood.

Written as DNA, the CDR3 is TGTGCCAGCAGTTCTGGACAGGTCCAGTTCTTC. Protein product: CASSSGQVQFF. This chain joins TRBV6-5 and TRBJ2-1; 7 bases match TRBD1. Germline CDR1 is MNHEY and CDR2 is SVGAGI. The CDR3 sequence is 11 residues long. Germline trimming cut 4 bases from V and 13 bases from J; bases unmatched to any gene: 4.